What follows are 7 T cell receptor beta chains derived from one specimen sequenced in a study of T cell repertoires in cytomegalovirus infection. MiXCR was run by TCRdb on the reads, yielding one entry per CDR3 protein. The table records some 170,000 distinct CDR3 sequences, roughly 15% of them present only once. Sequenced: CD8+ T cells from PBMCs. The receptors shown here come from a human donor in good health (CMV status not recorded). Some clones in this sample may be carry-over from other donors' samples.

The V and J genes are TRBV6-2 or TRBV6-3 and TRBJ1-1, with D possibly TRBD1 on 5 matching bases. The CDR3 has 12 residues. With 2 bases removed from V and 8 bases from J, the gap between germline ends came to 9 bases. Germline V CDR1 and CDR2: MNHEY, SVGEGT. As DNA, the CDR3 is TGTGCCAGCAGTTACGGGACCACGGAAGCTTTCTTT. Translation gives CASSYGTTEAFF.

The chain uses TRBV27 and TRBJ1-1, with D hard to call. The CDR3 loop spans 15 amino acids. V was trimmed by 0 bases and J by 1 base, leaving 9 bases between them. In germline, CDR1 is MNHEY, CDR2 SMNVEV (reference sequence). CDR3 region: CASSLSKVTNTEAFF. In DNA, the CDR3 is TGTGCCAGCAGTTTATCGAAAGTTACGAACACTGAAGCTTTCTTT.

This chain links TRBV25-1 with TRBJ2-7; 7 bases are a match to TRBD1. Per the germline V gene, CDR1 is MGHDK and CDR2 is SYGVNS. CDR3 length: 12 residues. After removal of 4 bases from V and 4 bases from J, the junction contained 1 base not matched to a gene. The CDR3 DNA is TGTGCCAGCAGTGCAGGGGGTTACGAGCAGTACTTC. It is translated as CASSAGGYEQYF.

The chain employs TRBV29-1 and TRBJ2-1; D is unresolved. V shed 5 bases and J shed 5 bases, with 13 bases lying between them. This CDR3 spans 13 amino acids. Germline lookup yields CDR1 SQVTM and CDR2 ANQGSEA. The CDR3 DNA reads as TGCAGCGTTATCCGGGCGGTCGACAATGAGCAGTTCTTC. As protein: CSVIRAVDNEQFF.

This clonotype is large (0.1 to 1%) within its sample. V and J are TRBV7-2 and TRBJ2-3; TRBD2 matches 7 bases. The ends lost 1 base at V and 3 bases at J; junction bases unmatched: 7. Germline CDR1 is SGHTA and CDR2 is FQGNSA. CDR3 length equals 16 residues. The CDR3 DNA sequence: TGTGCCAGCAGCTTAGGGGCTAGCGGCGATACAGATACGCAGTATTTT. It translates to CASSLGASGDTDTQYF. The complete variable domain, with remaining parts taken from reference TRBV7-2 and TRBJ2-3, reads GAGVSQSPSNKVTEKGKDVELRCDPISGHTALYWYRQSLGQGLEFLIYFQGNSAPDKSGLPSDRFSAERTGGSVSTLTIQRTQQEDSAVYLCASSLGASGDTDTQYFGPGTRLTVL.

In its sample, this clonotype was seen a few times. The chain carries TRBV28 and TRBJ2-7; 10 bases line up with TRBD2. V dropped 7 bases and J dropped 2; count of bases not matched to a gene: 5. Germline V lookup: CDR1 MDHEN, CDR2 SYDVKM. This CDR3 has 14 residues. The CDR3 loop reads CASTPAGGTYEQYF. The CDR3 DNA reads TGTGCCAGCACCCCAGCGGGGGGGACCTACGAGCAGTACTTC.

This chain uses TRBV6-1 with TRBJ2-7; TRBD1 is a possible D gene (6 bases). Trimming pared 6 bases from V and 7 bases from J, leaving 13 bases between. Germline V gene lookup returns CDR1 MNHNS and CDR2 SASEGT. This CDR3 is built from 12 residues. CDR3 protein: CASRPPGTEQYF. CDR3 DNA: TGTGCCAGCAGGCCCCCCGGGACAGAGCAGTACTTC.